The clone carrying this T cell receptor beta chain was observed a few times. The authors' processing: Reference gene primer amplification in the assay estimated nucleated cell counts. The repertoire was sequenced with immunoSEQ multiplex PCR; TCRdb's copy has only in-frame clones and lacks some. The V and J calls and clone size were taken over from that table, and D and trimming were inferred from the DNA. This sample has about 270,000 clones, with 75% to 95% found just once. V shed 1 base and J shed 0 bases, with 10 bases lying between them. Looked up from germline, CDR1 is SGHVS and CDR2 is FQNEAQ. The CDR3 spans 16 residues. The data were taken from a study of blood T cell repertoires in COVID-19.

The V call is TRBV7-8, the J call TRBJ1-5; possible D gene TRBD1, 5 bases. This TCR was recovered from a person aged 18 to 35 with COVID-19, enrolled during active disease. What was sequenced was peripheral blood. CDR3 sequence (DNA): TGTGCCAGCAGCTTAGTTCGGACAACTAGCAATCAGCCCCAGCATTTT. Its protein is CASSLVRTTSNQPQHF.